Below, one T cell receptor (beta chain) is given with its context. These data come from a study of CD8+ T cells in alopecia areata. Investigators isolated RNA and reverse transcribed it into cDNA to act as the sequencing template. Measured with immunoSEQ multiplex PCR; TCRdb has only the in-frame clones, and not every one. The table records 110,000 to 150,000 clones, roughly four fifths of them present only once. The CDR3 consists of 13 residues. Treatment of the sample: oral pan-JAK inhibitor, 5-10 mg twice daily. The receptor was derived from a human donor with alopecia areata. V usage is TRBV21-1 and J usage is TRBJ2-7. TRBV21-1 is described as a pseudogene. Here the sequenced sample was CD8+ T cells sorted from blood, taken at week 4, from a patient treated with tofacitinib. In DNA, the CDR3 is TGTGCCAGCACGGCTATGAACTCCTACGAGCAGTACTTC. It specifies CASTAMNSYEQYF.